Listed below are T cell receptor beta chains from one sample, sequenced in a study of blood T cell repertoires in COVID-19. Clones were read by immunoSEQ multiplex PCR, and TCRdb kept only the in-frame ones, dropping some. Of approximately 120,000 clones in the sample, about 90% were seen once. The sequencing sample was made of peripheral blood. The receptors were gathered from a woman aged 45 to 65 who had recovered from COVID-19. CDR3s include the opening cysteine and the closing phenylalanine or tryptophan. Only some rows state a clone size, as once, few, many or a class for expanded clones.

CDR3 length,clone size,J gene,V gene,CDR3 protein
13,.,TRBJ1-4,TRBV6-8,CASSYLTGKKLFF
15,.,TRBJ2-7,TRBV5-1,CASSLSTSGSYEQYF
13,.,TRBJ2-1,TRBV11-2,CASSRSSYNEQFF
17,many,TRBJ2-1,TRBV19,CASSMRQGSISYNEQFF
15,.,TRBJ2-3,TRBV3-1/TRBV3-2,CASSHPYDSRDTQYF
18,few,TRBJ2-3,TRBV11-2,CASSSSVTGGGTTDTQYF
17,once,TRBJ1-4,TRBV2,CASTRGGGAFTPEKLFF
14,once,TRBJ1-5,TRBV3-1/TRBV3-2,CASSSLGGDQPQHF
16,.,TRBJ2-2,TRBV19,CASSRDKGTSTGELFF
11,few,TRBJ1-5,TRBV2,CASSLEQPQHF
14,.,TRBJ1-1,TRBV28,CASRTGGEEREAFF
13,.,TRBJ2-7,TRBV30,CAWSVGGVVEQYF
18,.,TRBJ1-6,TRBV5-6,CASSRDSGASSYNSPLHF
13,.,TRBJ1-2,TRBV2,CASSENRNYGYTF
13,.,TRBJ1-6,TRBV10-3,CAISEDNYSPLHF
14,once,TRBJ1-1,TRBV4-2,CASSQDSVNTEAFF
12,.,TRBJ2-5,TRBV29-1,CSVTSVQETQYF
16,.,TRBJ2-5,TRBV9,CASSVAAGVMGETQYF
16,.,TRBJ2-7,TRBV7-3,CASSPQGQVLSYEQYF
15,.,TRBJ2-1,TRBV30,CAGSSGRATWHEQFF
11,.,TRBJ2-1,TRBV20-1,CSARDLYEQFF
15,.,TRBJ1-1,TRBV30,CAWTSWGGSRTEAFF
15,.,TRBJ2-7,TRBV14,CASSLNSGGAYEQYF
15,.,TRBJ2-7,TRBV3-1/TRBV3-2,CASSHGAGVVYEQYF
12,.,TRBJ2-5,TRBV2,CASRTSGETQYF
13,.,TRBJ1-1,TRBV24-1,CATRGRVGTEAFF
14,.,TRBJ2-7,TRBV19,CASSVSGFDYEQYF
13,once,TRBJ2-7,TRBV30,CAWKEAAYYEQYF